This TCR beta chain was profiled in a study of cytomegalovirus exposure and HLA in healthy donors. The overall study: A prior analysis found about 120 million unique TCR beta sequences from about 179 million T cells. General observations from the study: Exclusion as indistinguishable affected some V segments, including TRBV6-2 and TRBV6-3.

Vbeta (60) and Jbeta (13) primers were used in the PCR. Produced via immunoSEQ multiplex PCR; TCRdb's table is partial and in-frame only. The sample contains around 80,000 clones, around 79% of which appear only once. A note on this clone: Its antigen is still unknown.

CDR3 length: 14 amino acids. The germline V gene encodes CDR1 MNHEY and CDR2 SMNVEV (reference sequence). Trimming cost V 1 base and J 1 base, with 7 bases left between them. The TCR originated in a middle-aged man in good health and CMV-seronegative. The chain couples TRBV27 to TRBJ1-1, with D possibly being TRBD1 (5 bases). Sample: PBMCs. The CDR3 sequence is CASSLWGENTEAFF. The CDR3 DNA sequence: TGTGCCAGCAGTTTATGGGGGGAGAACACTGAAGCTTTCTTT.